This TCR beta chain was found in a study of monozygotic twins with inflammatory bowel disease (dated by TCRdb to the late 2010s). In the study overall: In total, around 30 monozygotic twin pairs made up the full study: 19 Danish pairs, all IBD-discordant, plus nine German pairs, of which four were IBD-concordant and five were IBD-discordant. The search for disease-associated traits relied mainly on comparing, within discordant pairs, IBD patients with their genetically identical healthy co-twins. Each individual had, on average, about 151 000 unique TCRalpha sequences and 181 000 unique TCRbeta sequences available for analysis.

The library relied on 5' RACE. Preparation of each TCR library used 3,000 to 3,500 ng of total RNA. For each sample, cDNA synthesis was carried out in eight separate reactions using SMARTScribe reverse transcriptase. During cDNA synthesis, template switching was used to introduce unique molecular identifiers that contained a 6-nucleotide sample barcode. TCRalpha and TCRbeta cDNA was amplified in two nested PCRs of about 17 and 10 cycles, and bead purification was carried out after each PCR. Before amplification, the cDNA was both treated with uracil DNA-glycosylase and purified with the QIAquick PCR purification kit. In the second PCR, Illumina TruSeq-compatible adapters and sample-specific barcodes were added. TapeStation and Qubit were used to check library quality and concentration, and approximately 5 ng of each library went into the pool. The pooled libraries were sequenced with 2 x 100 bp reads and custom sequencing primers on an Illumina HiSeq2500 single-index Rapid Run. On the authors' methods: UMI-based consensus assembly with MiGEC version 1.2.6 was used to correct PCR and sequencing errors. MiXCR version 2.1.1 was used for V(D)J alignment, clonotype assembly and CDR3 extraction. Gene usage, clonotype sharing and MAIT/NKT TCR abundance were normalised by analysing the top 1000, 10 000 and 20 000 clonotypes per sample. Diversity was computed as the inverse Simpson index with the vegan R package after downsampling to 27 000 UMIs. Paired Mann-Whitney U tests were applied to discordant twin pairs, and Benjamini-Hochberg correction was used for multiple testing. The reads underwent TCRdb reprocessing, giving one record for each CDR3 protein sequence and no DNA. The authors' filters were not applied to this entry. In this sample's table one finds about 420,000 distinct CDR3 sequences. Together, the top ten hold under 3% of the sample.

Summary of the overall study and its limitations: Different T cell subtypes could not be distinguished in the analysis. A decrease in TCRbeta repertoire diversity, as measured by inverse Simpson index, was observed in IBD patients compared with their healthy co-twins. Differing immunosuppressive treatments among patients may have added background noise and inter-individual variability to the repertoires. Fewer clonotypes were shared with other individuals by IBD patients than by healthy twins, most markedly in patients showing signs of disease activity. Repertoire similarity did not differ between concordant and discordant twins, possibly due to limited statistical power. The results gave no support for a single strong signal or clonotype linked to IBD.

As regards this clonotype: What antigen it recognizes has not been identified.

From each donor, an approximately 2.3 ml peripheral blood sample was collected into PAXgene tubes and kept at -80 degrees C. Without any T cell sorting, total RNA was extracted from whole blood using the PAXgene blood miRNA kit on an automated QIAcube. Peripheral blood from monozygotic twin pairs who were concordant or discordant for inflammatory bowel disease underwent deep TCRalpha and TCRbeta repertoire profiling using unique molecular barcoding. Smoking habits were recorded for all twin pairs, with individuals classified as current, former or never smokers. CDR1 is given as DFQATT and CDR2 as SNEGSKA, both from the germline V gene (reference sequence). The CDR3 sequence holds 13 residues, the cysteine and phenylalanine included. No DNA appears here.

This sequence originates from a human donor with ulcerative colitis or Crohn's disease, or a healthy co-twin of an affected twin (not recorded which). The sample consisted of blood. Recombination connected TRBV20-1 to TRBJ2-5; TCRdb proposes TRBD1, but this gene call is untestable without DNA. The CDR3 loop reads CSARDVPDETQYF.